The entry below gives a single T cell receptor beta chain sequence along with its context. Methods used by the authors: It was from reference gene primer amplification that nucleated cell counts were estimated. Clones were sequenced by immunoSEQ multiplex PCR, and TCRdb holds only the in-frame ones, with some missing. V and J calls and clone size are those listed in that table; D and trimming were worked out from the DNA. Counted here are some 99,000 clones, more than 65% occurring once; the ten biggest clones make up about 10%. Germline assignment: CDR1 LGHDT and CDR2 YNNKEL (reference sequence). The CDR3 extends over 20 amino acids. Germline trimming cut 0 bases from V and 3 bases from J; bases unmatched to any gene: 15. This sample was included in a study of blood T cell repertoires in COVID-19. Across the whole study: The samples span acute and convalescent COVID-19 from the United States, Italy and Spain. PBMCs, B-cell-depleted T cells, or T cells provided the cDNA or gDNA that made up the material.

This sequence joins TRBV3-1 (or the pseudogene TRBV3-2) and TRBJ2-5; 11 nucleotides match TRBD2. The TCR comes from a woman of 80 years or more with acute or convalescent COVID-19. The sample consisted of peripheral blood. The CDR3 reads CASSQDLAGGPPLTKETQYF. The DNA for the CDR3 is TGTGCCAGCAGCCAAGATCTAGCGGGGGGCCCTCCCTTAACCAAAGAGACCCAGTACTTC.